The 13 T cell receptor beta chains given below trace back to one sample, sequenced in a study of human T cells and chemical hapten exposure. Time point described: pre-sensitization, week 0. Stated treatment: therapeutic diphenylcyclopropenone sensitization with weekly scalp DPC. TCRdb passed the RACE reads through MiXCR, listing each CDR3 protein once. The data show under 200,000 distinct CDR3 sequences, around 30% seen once. The material was whole blood, obtained in connection with sensitization to the hapten diphenylcyclopropenone (DPC). Source of these receptors: a woman aged 30 to 39 with alopecia areata. Some clones in this sample may be carry-over from other donors' samples.

As for this clonotype: Compared with germline, one end of the junction differs, possibly owing to a read error. This rearrangement joins TRBV28 to TRBJ2-3; TRBD1 matches at 7 bases. The CDR3 extends over 14 amino acids. CDR1 and CDR2 (germline): MDHEN, SYDVKM. The CDR3 is CVSREGTATDTQYF. CDR3 nucleotides: TGTGTCAGCAGGGAAGGGACAGCCACAGATACGCAGTATTTT.

The chain carries TRBV5-1 and TRBJ2-5; D gene uncertain. The CDR3 extends over 14 amino acids. V shed 4 bases and J shed 1 base, with 11 bases lying between them. Germline lookup yields CDR1 SGHRS and CDR2 YFSETQ. CDR3: CASSTGTTQETQYF. For the CDR3, the DNA is TGCGCCAGCAGCACCGGTACGACCCAAGAGACCCAGTACTTC.

This chain uses TRBV28 with TRBJ1-4, with D uncertain. V lost 5 bases and J 8 bases, leaving 6 bases between the germline ends. The CDR3 is 11 residues long. Germline CDR1 and CDR2: MDHEN and SYDVKM. Written as DNA, the CDR3 is TGTGCCAGCAGTGAACGGGAAAAACTGTTTTTT. As protein: CASSEREKLFF.

The V call is TRBV29-1, the J call TRBJ2-3; the D gene could be TRBD1 or TRBD2 (5 bases each). The germline CDR1 and CDR2 sequences are SQVTM and ANQGSEA. The CDR3 has 13 residues. Trimming cost V 7 bases and J 3 bases, with 14 bases left between them. CDR3 sequence reads: CSAPTGPTDTQYF. Written as DNA, the CDR3 is TGCAGCGCCCCGACGGGACCTACAGATACGCAGTATTTT.

The chain employs TRBV10-3 and TRBJ1-2; possible D gene TRBD1, 5 bases. V lost 6 bases and J lost 4, with 15 bases in between. Germline CDR1 and CDR2: ENHRY and SYGVKD. This CDR3 comprises 14 residues. CDR3 coding DNA: TGTGCCATCAGGGGACCTCCCTCGGCCTATGGCTACACCTTC. It yields the protein CAIRGPPSAYGYTF.

This clonotype was observed once. The chain employs TRBV20-1 and TRBJ2-3; D uncertain. CDR3 length: 13 residues. V was cut by 0 bases and J by 9 bases, with 13 bases left in between. Germline V gene sequence: CDR1 DFQATT, CDR2 SNEGSKA (reference sequence). The DNA for the CDR3 is TGCAGTGCTAGAGATACAGCCCTAGGGACGCAGTATTTT. It encodes CSARDTALGTQYF.

The table lists this clonotype with a few counts. This sequence joins TRBV28 and TRBJ2-7, with D hard to call. CDR3 length: 13 amino acids. V was shortened by 4 bases and J by 0 bases, with 7 bases between the two germline ends. Germline V CDR1 and CDR2: MDHEN, SYDVKM. The CDR3 is CASSSTGSYEQYF. The CDR3 DNA follows: TGTGCCAGCAGTTCGACTGGCTCCTACGAGCAGTACTTC.

This clonotype has a handful of counts. The V gene is TRBV29-1, the J gene TRBJ1-1, with a tentative D call TRBD1 (6 bases). Germline CDR1 and CDR2: SQVTM and ANQGSEA. The CDR3 is 14 residues long. V lost 4 bases, J lost 5 bases, and 17 bases lay in between. CDR3 in DNA: TGCAGCGTTGCCGGGGGCTATAGAATTACTGAAGCTTTCTTT. Translation gives CSVAGGYRITEAFF.

The chain joins TRBV5-1 to TRBJ2-3; 13 positions agree with TRBD2. The CDR3 runs 16 residues. Germline V gene data show CDR1 as SGHRS and CDR2 as YFSETQ. V shed 3 bases and J 4 bases; nucleotides not matched to a gene: 5. The CDR3 sequence is CASSYGTSGIPDTQYF. The CDR3, as DNA: TGCGCCAGCAGCTACGGGACTAGCGGGATTCCAGATACGCAGTATTTT.

There are a few counts of this clonotype. This chain connects TRBV5-1 to TRBJ2-3; unclear D gene. This CDR3 spans 14 amino acids. Germline assignment: CDR1 SGHRS and CDR2 YFSETQ. The germline V and J ends were trimmed by 1 base and 2 bases, with 8 bases remaining between them. This CDR3 is CASSLSGYTDTQYF. The CDR3 region has the DNA TGCGCCAGCAGCTTGTCCGGTTACACAGATACGCAGTATTTT.

The J gene is TRBJ2-4, the V gene TRBV7-4, with TRBD1 matching 9 bases. Germline-derived CDR1 and CDR2 are SGHVT and SQSDAQ. The CDR3 sequence is 16 residues long. With V trimmed by 3 bases and J by 4 bases, 7 bases remained unmatched. CDR3: CASSLANRGPKNIQYF. The CDR3 coding sequence is TGTGCCAGCAGCTTGGCCAACAGGGGGCCAAAAAACATTCAGTACTTC.

V and J are TRBV28 and TRBJ2-4; TRBD1 matches 8 bases. The length of the CDR3 is 14 residues. Germline values: CDR1 MDHEN, CDR2 SYDVKM. V lost 8 bases, J lost 3 bases, and 6 bases stayed unmatched. The CDR3 protein is CASSGGVGKNIQYF. The CDR3 bases are TGTGCCAGCTCAGGGGGCGTAGGCAAAAACATTCAGTACTTC.

The chain uses TRBV6-2 or TRBV6-3 and TRBJ2-7, with D tentatively TRBD1 or TRBD2 (5 bases each). The germline V and J ends were trimmed by 8 bases and 2 bases, with 10 bases remaining between them. Germline V lookup: CDR1 MNHEY, CDR2 SVGEGT. The CDR3 loop spans 12 amino acids. The CDR3 loop reads CASGRGPYEQYF. CDR3 bases: TGTGCCAGCGGACGGGGACCCTACGAGCAGTACTTC.